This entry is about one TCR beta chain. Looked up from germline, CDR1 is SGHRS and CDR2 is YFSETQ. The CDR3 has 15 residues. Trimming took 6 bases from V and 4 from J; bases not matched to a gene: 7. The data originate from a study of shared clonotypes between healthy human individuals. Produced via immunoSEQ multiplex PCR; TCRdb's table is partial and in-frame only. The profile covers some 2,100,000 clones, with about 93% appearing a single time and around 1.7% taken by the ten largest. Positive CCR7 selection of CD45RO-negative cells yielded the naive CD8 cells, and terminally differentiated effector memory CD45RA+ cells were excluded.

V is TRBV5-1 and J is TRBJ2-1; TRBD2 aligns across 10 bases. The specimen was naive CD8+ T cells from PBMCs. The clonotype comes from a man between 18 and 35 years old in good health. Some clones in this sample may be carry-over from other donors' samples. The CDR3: CASTGLAEGYNEQFF. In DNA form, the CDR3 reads TGCGCCAGCACCGGACTAGCGGAGGGTTACAATGAGCAGTTCTTC.